Reported below is one T cell receptor beta chain. Source study methods: Amplification with reference gene primers provided the estimates of nucleated cell counts. Repertoires were generated with immunoSEQ multiplex PCR, while TCRdb's copy carries only in-frame clones and drops some. V, J and clone size reflect that table, while D and trimming were determined from the DNA. The data hold 200,000 or so clones, with around three quarters observed a single time. Germline V gene data show CDR1 as LNHDA and CDR2 as SQIVND (reference sequence). The germline V and J ends were trimmed by 6 bases and 5 bases, with 19 bases remaining between them. The CDR3 length is 16 residues. These data belong to a study of blood T cell repertoires in COVID-19. Study in general: Samples taken during acute and convalescent COVID-19 were collected in the United States, Italy and Spain. The cDNA or gDNA used as material had been derived from T cells, B-cell-depleted T cells, or PBMCs.

The V call is TRBV19, the J call TRBJ1-4; unclear D gene. The sequence came from a man aged 55 to 70 with active or convalescent COVID-19. Sample: peripheral blood. The CDR3 region has the DNA TGTGCCAGTAGCCACTCTGAGACTGCCCGGAATGAAAAACTGTTTTTT. Amino acid sequence: CASSHSETARNEKLFF.